This entry lists 18 T cell receptor beta chains sequenced from one sample in a study of post-analysis software for immune sequencing data. These receptors have no known antigen. Study-level findings and limits: TRBV5-6, TRBV5-1 and TRBV20-1 were among a few TRBV segments more frequent in patients than controls.

Sequencing libraries made from TCR beta cDNA carried unique molecular identifiers. TCRdb reprocessed the PCR reads with MiXCR, giving one entry per CDR3 protein. Counted here are 600,000 to 750,000 distinct CDR3 sequences, 59% occurring once; the ten biggest clones make up around 10%. The sample taken for sequencing was blood. The receptor source for this set is a girl aged 2-15 years with multiple sclerosis.

V is TRBV12-3 or TRBV12-4 and J is TRBJ2-7, with 9 bases fitting TRBD1. V was clipped by 4 bases and J by 4 bases; unmatched bases: 8. The CDR3 is made up of 15 amino acids. The CDR3 DNA reads as TGTGCCAGCAGTTCAAGACAGGGGGTGTGGTACGAGCAGTACTTC. It codes for CASSSRQGVWYEQYF.

The chain recombines TRBV5-1 with TRBJ1-2, with 9 bases fitting TRBD1. CDR1 SGHRS and CDR2 YFSETQ come from the germline V gene. V was clipped by 0 bases and J by 4 bases; unmatched bases: 10. The CDR3 spans 17 residues. As DNA, the CDR3 is TGCGCCAGCAGCTTGGAGGGACAGGGATTAAGGGGCTATGGCTACACCTTC. Protein: CASSLEGQGLRGYGYTF.

The chain carries TRBV12-3 or TRBV12-4 and TRBJ1-2; 7 bases are a match to TRBD1. This CDR3 is 14 amino acids long. After removal of 5 bases from V and 6 bases from J, the junction contained 9 bases not matched to a gene. CDR3 loop: CASSPGQLRDGYTF. The CDR3 coding sequence is TGTGCCAGCAGTCCGGGACAGCTTAGAGATGGCTACACCTTC.

This clonotype was found a few times. The rearrangement joins TRBV5-6 to TRBJ2-1; 7 bases fit TRBD2. Germline CDR1 SGHDT, CDR2 YYEEEE. The CDR3 consists of 16 residues. Trimming at V came to 2 bases and at J to 3 bases, leaving 8 bases not matched to a gene. DNA of the CDR3: TGTGCCAGCAGCTTAGGTGTTAGCGGGTACTACAATGAGCAGTTCTTC. Protein product: CASSLGVSGYYNEQFF.

V gene TRBV29-1 combines with J gene TRBJ2-7, with D unresolved. The CDR3 totals 11 residues. Germline loops: CDR1 SQVTM, CDR2 ANQGSEA. Trimming pared 4 bases from V and 4 bases from J, leaving 8 bases between. CDR3 sequence: CSVVVVYEQYF. CDR3 coding DNA: TGCAGCGTTGTAGTGGTTTACGAGCAGTACTTC.

The chain uses TRBV7-2 and TRBJ2-1; D is unresolved. V lost 1 base, J lost 0 bases, and 10 bases lay in between. Germline V gene lookup returns CDR1 SGHTA and CDR2 FQGNSA. The length of the CDR3 is 16 residues. The CDR3 loop reads CASSLEVGSSYNEQFF. The CDR3 nucleotides read TGTGCCAGCAGCTTAGAAGTGGGAAGCTCCTACAATGAGCAGTTCTTC.

The chain carries TRBV27 and TRBJ2-1; D perhaps matches TRBD1 (6 bases). The length of the CDR3 is 14 residues. Trimming took 5 bases from V and 14 from J, leaving 22 bases between them. Germline V lookup: CDR1 MNHEY, CDR2 SMNVEV (reference sequence). This chain's CDR3 is CASSLYPWTVNKFF. CDR3 DNA sequence: TGTGCCAGCAGTCTATATCCTTGGACAGTTAACAAGTTCTTC.

The J gene is TRBJ2-1, the V gene TRBV5-1; 9 bases agree with TRBD2. V lost 0 bases to trimming and J lost 3 bases; unmatched junction nucleotides: 7. The CDR3 has 17 residues. CDR1 and CDR2 (germline): SGHRS, YFSETQ. The CDR3 region has the DNA TGCGCCAGCAGCTTGGCCGTACAAGCGGGAGGCTACAATGAGCAGTTCTTC. Its protein is CASSLAVQAGGYNEQFF.

The rearrangement links TRBV5-1 to TRBJ2-1, with TRBD2 identical over 11 bases. With 2 bases clipped from V and 2 bases from J, the junction kept 15 bases outside the gene matches. The CDR3 contains 20 residues. CDR1 and CDR2 (germline): SGHRS, YFSETQ. This CDR3 reads CASSFHRLVAGGSPYNEQFF. CDR3 sequence (DNA): TGCGCCAGCAGCTTCCACAGGTTGGTAGCGGGAGGGTCTCCCTACAATGAGCAGTTCTTC.

V is TRBV7-2 and J is TRBJ2-3; 8 nucleotides line up with TRBD2. The CDR3 is 17 residues long. V lost 0 bases and J lost 2; bases outside the gene matches: 7. CDR1 SGHTA and CDR2 FQGNSA come from the germline V gene. The CDR3 region is CASSLAFQRGITDTQYF. The CDR3 DNA reads as TGTGCCAGCAGCTTAGCGTTTCAGCGGGGGATCACAGATACGCAGTATTTT.

This chain uses TRBV28 with TRBJ1-2; the D is unclear. The germline V gene has CDR1 MDHEN and CDR2 SYDVKM. Trimming stripped 2 bases from V and 4 bases from J, with 17 bases between. This CDR3 is built from 16 residues. The DNA for the CDR3 is TGTGCCAGCAGTTTAGCGGGAAACCCCAAAACCTATGGCTACACCTTC. The encoded protein is CASSLAGNPKTYGYTF.

The gene calls are TRBV2 and TRBJ2-7; 10 positions match TRBD1. Trimming removed 7 bases from V and 2 bases from J; junction bases left unmatched: 14. This CDR3 is built from 17 residues. Germline CDR1 and CDR2: SNHLY and FYNNEI. For the CDR3, the DNA is TGTGCCAGCACGGGACAGGGGACCACTAGCTGGGCCTACGAGCAGTACTTC. Translated: CASTGQGTTSWAYEQYF.

This chain uses TRBV7-6 with TRBJ2-3; TRBD1 is a possible D gene (6 bases). V dropped 0 bases and J dropped 0 bases, with 10 bases sitting between them. The CDR3 covers 16 residues. In germline, CDR1 is SGHVS, CDR2 FNYEAQ. Here the CDR3 reads CASSLAGTTSTDTQYF. In DNA form, the CDR3 reads TGTGCCAGCAGCTTAGCGGGGACAACTAGCACAGATACGCAGTATTTT.

The chain carries TRBV20-1 and TRBJ2-7; 8 nucleotides match TRBD2. Looked up from germline, CDR1 is DFQATT and CDR2 is SNEGSKA (reference sequence). This CDR3 region has 12 residues. V dropped 6 bases and J dropped 3; count of bases not matched to a gene: 4. DNA of the CDR3: TGCAGTGCGACAAGCGGGGGCTACGAGCAGTACTTC. This translates into CSATSGGYEQYF.

This clonotype was picked up one time. The chain is built from TRBV12-3 or TRBV12-4 and TRBJ1-2; TRBD1 is a possible D gene (5 bases). Trimming cost V 7 bases and J 8 bases, with 20 bases left between them. There are 14 residues in the CDR3. The CDR3 DNA sequence: TGTGCCAGCACTTGGGGACCTCGCTGGGAGGGCTACACCTTC. This encodes CASTWGPRWEGYTF.

The chain uses TRBV7-3 and TRBJ2-2; 9 nucleotides match TRBD2. This CDR3 is 16 amino acids long. V dropped 5 bases and J dropped 8; count of bases not matched to a gene: 12. Germline-derived CDR1 and CDR2 are SGHTA and FQGTGA. This chain's CDR3 is CASSPSTASGIGELFF. The CDR3 nucleotides are TGTGCCAGCAGCCCTTCCACGGCTAGCGGGATAGGGGAGCTGTTTTTT. The full variable domain, completed using reference TRBV7-3 and TRBJ2-2, is GAGVSQTPSNKVTEKGKYVELRCDPISGHTALYWYRQSLGQGPEFLIYFQGTGAADDSGLPNDRFFAVRPEGSVSTLKIQRTERGDSAVYLCASSPSTASGIGELFFGEGSRLTVL.

The chain is built from TRBV5-1 and TRBJ2-5; TRBD1 might be the D (6 bases). The CDR3 consists of 15 residues. Germline V gene data show CDR1 as SGHRS and CDR2 as YFSETQ. Trimming took off 0 bases at V and 2 bases at J, with 11 bases between the two ends. CDR3 residues: CASSLVQGRQETQYF. The CDR3 nucleotides read TGCGCCAGCAGCTTGGTTCAGGGGCGGCAAGAGACCCAGTACTTC.

V usage is TRBV6-1 and J usage is TRBJ1-1; TRBD1 is a possible D gene (5 bases). This CDR3 has 14 residues. The germline V gene encodes CDR1 MNHNS and CDR2 SASEGT. The V gene lost 2 bases and the J gene lost 1 base, with 8 bases spanning the gap. The CDR3 reads CASSEQGGNTEAFF. In DNA form, the CDR3 reads TGTGCCAGCAGTGAACAGGGAGGGAACACTGAAGCTTTCTTT.